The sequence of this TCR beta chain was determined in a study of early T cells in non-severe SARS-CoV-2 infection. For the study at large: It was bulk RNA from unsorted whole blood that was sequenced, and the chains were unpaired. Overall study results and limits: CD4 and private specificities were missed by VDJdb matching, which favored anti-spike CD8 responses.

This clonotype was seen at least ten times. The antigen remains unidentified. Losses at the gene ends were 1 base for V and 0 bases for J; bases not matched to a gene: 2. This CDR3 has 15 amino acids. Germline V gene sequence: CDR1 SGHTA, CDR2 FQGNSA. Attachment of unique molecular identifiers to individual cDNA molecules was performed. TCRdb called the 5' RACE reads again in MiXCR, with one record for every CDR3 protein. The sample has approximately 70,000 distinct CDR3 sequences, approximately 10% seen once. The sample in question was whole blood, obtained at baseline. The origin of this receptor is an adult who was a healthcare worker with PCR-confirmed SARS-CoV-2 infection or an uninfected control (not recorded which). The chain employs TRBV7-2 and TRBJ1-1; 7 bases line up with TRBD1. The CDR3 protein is CASSLEGTVNTEAFF. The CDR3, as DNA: TGTGCCAGCAGCTTAGAGGGGACAGTGAACACTGAAGCTTTCTTT.